The clone carrying this T cell receptor beta chain was seen just once. Its antigen is as yet unknown. This specimen belongs to a study of shared clonotypes between healthy human individuals. Whole-study findings and limits: Represented genetic and exposure-history diversity was restricted by having few donors.

Repertoires were generated with immunoSEQ multiplex PCR, while TCRdb's copy carries only in-frame clones and drops some. The data show millions of clones, about 92% seen once. The naive CD8 subset, CD45RO-negative cells positively selected for CCR7, excluded terminally differentiated effector memory CD45RA+ cells. Caucasian adults residing in Nashville, Tennessee made up all the donors. Germline V lookup: CDR1 ENHRY, CDR2 SYGVKD. V lost 10 bases and J lost 4; bases outside the gene matches: 15. There are 17 residues in the CDR3. The sample taken for sequencing was naive CD8+ T cells from PBMCs. The V call is TRBV10-3, the J call TRBJ2-7; 14 bases are shared with TRBD2. The receptor was derived from a man aged 18 to 35 in good health. Some clones in this sample may be carry-over from other donors' samples. The CDR3 reads CASEGLAGDGQAYEQYF. The CDR3 bases are TGTGCCAGTGAGGGACTAGCGGGAGATGGGCAGGCTTACGAGCAGTACTTC.